The 26 T cell receptor beta chains presented below share a single source sample, sequenced in a study of blood T cell repertoires in COVID-19. Clones were sequenced by immunoSEQ multiplex PCR, and TCRdb holds only the in-frame ones, with some missing. The sample contains over 75,000 clones, 75% to 90% of which appear only once. Sample: peripheral blood. The receptor set was obtained from a human donor in a cohort sampled during active COVID-19.

In this sample, this clone turned up a few times. This chain uses TRBV7-9 with TRBJ1-1; D is uncertain. The CDR3 length is 13 residues. Per the germline V gene, CDR1 is SEHNR and CDR2 is FQNEAQ (reference sequence). V was cut by 2 bases and J by 4 bases, with 8 bases left in between. The CDR3 DNA follows: TGTGCCAGCAGCTTAACGGAGGTCACTGAAGCTTTCTTT. It codes for CASSLTEVTEAFF.

This clone was detected a few times. The rearrangement links TRBV6-4 to TRBJ2-5; possibly TRBD2 for D (5 bases). V was cut by 4 bases and J by 5 bases, with 11 bases left in between. The germline gives CDR1 MRHNA, CDR2 SNTAGT. CDR3 length: 13 residues. CDR3 region: CASSVNPGETQYF. The CDR3 DNA reads TGTGCCAGCAGTGTTAACCCGGGGGAGACCCAGTACTTC.

In its sample, this clone was seen a few times. V is TRBV19 and J is TRBJ2-1; 8 nucleotides align to TRBD2. The CDR3 sequence is 16 residues long. The ends lost 1 base at V and 6 bases at J; junction bases unmatched: 8. The germline gives CDR1 LNHDA, CDR2 SQIVND (reference sequence). The DNA of the CDR3 is TGTGCCAGTAGTATAGTTGTCGCGGGGGGCCGCAATGAGCAGTTCTTC. It encodes CASSIVVAGGRNEQFF.

This clone was seen only a few times. The chain joins TRBV3-1 (or the pseudogene TRBV3-2) to TRBJ1-5; tentative D call: TRBD1 (6 bases). CDR3 length equals 15 residues. Germline V gives CDR1 LGHDT, CDR2 YNNKEL (reference sequence). V was pared by 1 base and J by 7 bases, with 14 bases between. CDR3 sequence (DNA): TGTGCCAGCAGCCAAGGGGTACAGGGAGGGCAGCCCCAGCATTTT. Encoded protein: CASSQGVQGGQPQHF.

The V call is TRBV19, the J call TRBJ2-1; 9 nucleotides agree with TRBD1. The V and J ends lost 6 bases and 0 bases, in that order; junction bases with no gene match: 6. This CDR3 region has 16 residues. The germline CDR1 and CDR2 sequences are LNHDA and SQIVND (reference sequence). In DNA form, the CDR3 reads TGTGCCAGTAGGACAGGGGGGATAAGCTCCTACAATGAGCAGTTCTTC. It yields the protein CASRTGGISSYNEQFF.

The genes are TRBV19 and TRBJ1-2; D is possibly TRBD1 (6 bases). Germline lookup yields CDR1 LNHDA and CDR2 SQIVND (reference sequence). Trimming removed 3 bases from V and 6 bases from J, with 14 bases in between. CDR3 size: 14 residues. The CDR3 region has the DNA TGTGCCAGTAGTATGGCTGGGGGCACGAATGGCTACACCTTC. It specifies CASSMAGGTNGYTF.

CDR3 DNA: TGCGCCAGCAGAAAGGACAGGGCAAATGAAAAACTGTTTTTT. This codes for CASRKDRANEKLFF. This rearrangement joins TRBV5-1 to TRBJ1-4, with 8 positions matching TRBD1. This CDR3 is built from 14 residues. Trimming at V came to 5 bases and at J to 5 bases, leaving 5 bases not matched to a gene. Germline CDR1 SGHRS, CDR2 YFSETQ. The full variable domain, completed using reference TRBV5-1 and TRBJ1-4, is KAGVTQTPRYLIKTRGQQVTLSCSPISGHRSVSWYQQTPGQGLQFLFEYFSETQRNKGNFPGRFSGRQFSNSRSEMNVSTLELGDSALYLCASRKDRANEKLFFGSGTQLSVL.

This sequence joins TRBV11-2 and TRBJ2-3; unclear D gene. Trimming removed 1 base at V and 4 bases at J, with 12 bases between. This CDR3 is built from 15 residues. Germline loops: CDR1 SGHAT, CDR2 FQNNGV. CDR3 in DNA: TGTGCCAGCAGCTTAGTTCCCGGTCCGGCAGATACGCAGTATTTT. Translation gives CASSLVPGPADTQYF.

The chain employs TRBV10-3 and TRBJ2-7; 8 bases are a match to TRBD1. The CDR3 has 11 residues. Trimming removed 8 bases from V and 11 bases from J; junction bases left unmatched: 8. In germline, CDR1 is ENHRY, CDR2 SYGVKD. The CDR3 loop reads CAIGQGSEEYF. CDR3 sequence (DNA): TGTGCCATCGGACAGGGTAGTGAGGAGTACTTC.

This chain connects TRBV2 to TRBJ1-3; D perhaps matches TRBD1 (5 bases). The CDR3 has 15 amino acids. Germline loops: CDR1 SNHLY, CDR2 FYNNEI. V lost 3 bases and J 2 bases, leaving 11 bases between the germline ends. Here the CDR3 DNA reads TGTGCCAGCAGTGATAGGGCAGGGACTGGAAACACCATATATTTT. Translating gives CASSDRAGTGNTIYF.

The rearrangement links TRBV7-2 to TRBJ2-7; a weak D match, TRBD1 (6 bases). Trimming shortened V by 4 bases and J by 3 bases, and 13 bases separated the two germline ends. Per the germline V gene, CDR1 is SGHTA and CDR2 is FQGNSA. The CDR3 is made up of 14 amino acids. The CDR3 nucleotides are TGTGCCAGCAGCTCCTCCAGGACAGACTACGAGCAGTACTTC. This codes for CASSSSRTDYEQYF. Together with reference TRBV7-2 and TRBJ2-7, the CDR3 gives the full variable domain: GAGVSQSPSNKVTEKGKDVELRCDPISGHTALYWYRQSLGQGLEFLIYFQGNSAPDKSGLPSDRFSAERTGGSVSTLTIQRTQQEDSAVYLCASSSSRTDYEQYFGPGTRLTVT.

Only a few counts were recorded for this clone. The chain links TRBV28 to TRBJ2-1; the D is unclear. Germline V CDR1 and CDR2: MDHEN, SYDVKM. This CDR3 spans 14 amino acids. Trimming shortened V by 5 bases and J by 0 bases, and 8 bases separated the two germline ends. CDR3 nucleotides: TGTGCCAGCAGTCTGCCGAGCTCCTACAATGAGCAGTTCTTC. This codes for CASSLPSSYNEQFF.

Only one count was recorded for this clone. The chain uses TRBV4-3 and TRBJ1-6, with 10 bases identical to TRBD1. V gave up 0 bases and J gave up 4 bases; unmatched junction bases: 6. Germline lookup yields CDR1 LGHNA and CDR2 YSLEER. This CDR3 spans 18 amino acids. The CDR3 DNA reads TGCGCCAGCAGCCAAGATGGACAGGGGGGCGGTTATAATTCACCCCTCCACTTT. This gives the protein CASSQDGQGGGYNSPLHF.

The chain couples TRBV9 to TRBJ1-4; a possible D gene is TRBD1 (5 bases). Trimming shortened V by 0 bases and J by 5 bases, and 11 bases separated the two germline ends. Germline V gene lookup returns CDR1 SGDLS and CDR2 YYNGEE. CDR3 length: 15 residues. The CDR3 DNA sequence: TGTGCCAGCAGCGTAGGGGGCCGTCTAAATGAAAAACTGTTTTTT. Its protein is CASSVGGRLNEKLFF.

The chain recombines TRBV2 with TRBJ2-1; 7 bases fit TRBD1. Germline CDR1 is SNHLY and CDR2 is FYNNEI. This CDR3 spans 15 amino acids. V was pared by 6 bases and J by 9 bases, with 14 bases of the junction left unmatched. CDR3 sequence (DNA): TGTGCCAGCAGGGGACAGCTCCAGCCTTATGGTGAGCAGTTCTTC. Amino acid sequence: CASRGQLQPYGEQFF.

The V call is TRBV12-3 or TRBV12-4, the J call TRBJ2-7; TRBD1 aligns across 7 bases. Trimming cost V 1 base and J 9 bases; bases outside gene matches: 6. This CDR3 contains 13 residues. The CDR3 bases are TGTGCCAGCAGTTTAGGACAGGGTGTAGGGCAGTACTTC. Protein product: CASSLGQGVGQYF.

This chain links TRBV27 with TRBJ1-1; D is perhaps TRBD1 (6 bases). Trimming shortened V by 6 bases and J by 1 base, and 15 bases separated the two germline ends. Germline lookup yields CDR1 MNHEY and CDR2 SMNVEV (reference sequence). This CDR3 region has 15 residues. CDR3 nucleotide sequence: TGTGCCAGCAGCCCAGGGTGGACAGAGAACACTGAAGCTTTCTTT. It encodes CASSPGWTENTEAFF.

This clone was picked up a small number of times. The rearrangement links TRBV28 to TRBJ1-4; a weak D match, TRBD1 (6 bases). V was cut by 3 bases and J by 0 bases, with 8 bases left in between. This CDR3 has 15 residues. From germline, CDR1 is MDHEN and CDR2 SYDVKM. The CDR3 sequence: CASSLPGATNEKLFF. The CDR3 region has the DNA TGTGCCAGCAGTTTGCCAGGGGCAACTAATGAAAAACTGTTTTTT. Full variable domain (missing parts from reference TRBV28 and TRBJ1-4): DVKVTQSSRYLVKRTGEKVFLECVQDMDHENMFWYRQDPGLGLRLIYFSYDVKMKEKGDIPEGYSVSREKKERFSLILESASTNQTSMYLCASSLPGATNEKLFFGSGTQLSVL.

The CDR3 loop reads CASSVVTSGRAFYEQYF. The DNA for the CDR3 is TGTGCCAGCAGCGTAGTTACTAGCGGGAGGGCCTTCTACGAGCAGTACTTC. The rearrangement uses TRBV9 and TRBJ2-7; 13 positions match TRBD2. Germline V gene sequence: CDR1 SGDLS, CDR2 YYNGEE. CDR3 length: 17 amino acids. V was pared by 0 bases and J by 3 bases, with 6 bases of the junction left unmatched.

The chain carries TRBV10-2 and TRBJ1-6, with TRBD1 as a possible D gene (5 bases). This CDR3 comprises 14 residues. Trimming removed 8 bases from V and 6 bases from J, with 14 bases in between. Germline CDR1 WSHSY, CDR2 SAAADI. CDR3 region: CASGGRQSNSPLHF. CDR3 sequence (DNA): TGCGCCAGCGGAGGGAGACAGTCTAATTCACCCCTCCACTTT.

The chain joins TRBV4-3 to TRBJ2-3, with TRBD2 as a possible D gene (6 bases). Trimming removed 5 bases from V and 5 bases from J, with 11 bases in between. The germline CDR1 and CDR2 sequences are LGHNA and YSLEER. This CDR3 comprises 13 residues. The CDR3: CASSVRRGDTQYF. The CDR3 nucleotides are TGCGCCAGCAGCGTTCGGAGGGGAGATACGCAGTATTTT.

The J gene is TRBJ2-3, the V gene TRBV9; TRBD2 matches 10 bases. The CDR3 runs to 15 residues. J was trimmed by 0 bases and V by 4 bases; bases with no gene match: 2. Germline assignment: CDR1 SGDLS and CDR2 YYNGEE. The CDR3 DNA follows: TGTGCCAGCAGCTCGACTAGCGGGAGCACAGATACGCAGTATTTT. It specifies CASSSTSGSTDTQYF.

V is TRBV11-1 and J is TRBJ1-6; maybe TRBD1 (6 bases). The V gene's germline CDR1 is SGHAT and CDR2 FQDESV (reference sequence). Trimming removed 5 bases from V and 4 bases from J, with 6 bases in between. This CDR3 comprises 13 residues. For the CDR3, the DNA is TGTGCCAGCAGCGGACAGTATAATTCACCCCTCCACTTT. It translates to CASSGQYNSPLHF. Supplemented by reference TRBV11-1 and TRBJ1-6, the full variable domain reads EAEVAQSPRYKITEKSQAVAFWCDPISGHATLYWYRQILGQGPELLVQFQDESVVDDSQLPKDRFSAERLKGVDSTLKIQPAELGDSAMYLCASSGQYNSPLHFGNGTRLTVT.

The genes are TRBV7-8 and TRBJ2-5, with D perhaps matching TRBD1 (6 bases). Germline V gene sequence: CDR1 SGHVS, CDR2 FQNEAQ. Between the trimmed V and J ends, which lost 3 bases and 2 bases, there was a span of 7 bases. The CDR3 spans 13 residues. In DNA form, the CDR3 reads TGTGCCAGCAGCTTCGACAGGCAAGAGACCCAGTACTTC. Its protein product is CASSFDRQETQYF.

The sample holds one count of this clone. The chain links TRBV5-1 to TRBJ2-7, with D perhaps TRBD1 (6 bases). The CDR3 covers 13 residues. Between the trimmed V and J ends, which lost 4 bases and 2 bases, there was a span of 10 bases. Germline CDR1 is SGHRS and CDR2 is YFSETQ. In DNA, the CDR3 is TGCGCCAGCAGCCACGGACAGACCTACGAGCAGTACTTC. Its translation: CASSHGQTYEQYF.

CDR3 region: CASSPHRNLAKNIQYF. The CDR3 DNA sequence: TGTGCCAGCAGCCCCCACAGGAATCTAGCCAAAAACATTCAGTACTTC. This chain links TRBV28 with TRBJ2-4, with TRBD1 as a possible D gene (5 bases). The CDR3 covers 16 residues. V shed 6 bases and J shed 0 bases, with 15 bases lying between them. The V gene's germline CDR1 is MDHEN and CDR2 SYDVKM. Full variable domain (outside the CDR3, taken from reference TRBV28 and TRBJ2-4): DVKVTQSSRYLVKRTGEKVFLECVQDMDHENMFWYRQDPGLGLRLIYFSYDVKMKEKGDIPEGYSVSREKKERFSLILESASTNQTSMYLCASSPHRNLAKNIQYFGAGTRLSVL.